Sequencing of this T cell receptor (beta chain) was carried out in a study of technical replicates of blood from several donors (dated by TCRdb to 2017 to 2019). In regard to this clone: Its specific antigen is unknown. Base qualities are not at hand, and no much larger clone is one base apart.

The CDR3 covers 14 residues, taking in both the cysteine and the phenylalanine. Solely the CDR3 DNA is kept, with 42 bases framed from the first base. The germline V gene sets CDR1 to SQVTM and CDR2 to ANQGSEA. For this chain, trimming is 5 bases at the V end and 6 bases at the J end, and the number of junction bases without a gene match is 10. Libraries were built with the immunoSEQ multiplex PCR assay. TCRdb holds this immuneACCESS table with in-frame rearrangements only. Some clones are missing; in checked studies, unresolved V genes explain under half, and the rest has no known cause. This sample is represented by approximately 70,000 clones; 95% to 97% of them were singletons. Jointly, the top ten make up more than 0.25% of the sample.

Sequenced input: T cells isolated from PBMCs. The chain employs TRBV29-1 and TRBJ1-2, with 9 bases in between that match TRBD1. This TCR derives from a human donor in good health. Read as DNA, the sequence is TGCAGCGTTCCATTGGGACAGGGCAAAGATGGCTACACCTTC. It is translated as CSVPLGQGKDGYTF.